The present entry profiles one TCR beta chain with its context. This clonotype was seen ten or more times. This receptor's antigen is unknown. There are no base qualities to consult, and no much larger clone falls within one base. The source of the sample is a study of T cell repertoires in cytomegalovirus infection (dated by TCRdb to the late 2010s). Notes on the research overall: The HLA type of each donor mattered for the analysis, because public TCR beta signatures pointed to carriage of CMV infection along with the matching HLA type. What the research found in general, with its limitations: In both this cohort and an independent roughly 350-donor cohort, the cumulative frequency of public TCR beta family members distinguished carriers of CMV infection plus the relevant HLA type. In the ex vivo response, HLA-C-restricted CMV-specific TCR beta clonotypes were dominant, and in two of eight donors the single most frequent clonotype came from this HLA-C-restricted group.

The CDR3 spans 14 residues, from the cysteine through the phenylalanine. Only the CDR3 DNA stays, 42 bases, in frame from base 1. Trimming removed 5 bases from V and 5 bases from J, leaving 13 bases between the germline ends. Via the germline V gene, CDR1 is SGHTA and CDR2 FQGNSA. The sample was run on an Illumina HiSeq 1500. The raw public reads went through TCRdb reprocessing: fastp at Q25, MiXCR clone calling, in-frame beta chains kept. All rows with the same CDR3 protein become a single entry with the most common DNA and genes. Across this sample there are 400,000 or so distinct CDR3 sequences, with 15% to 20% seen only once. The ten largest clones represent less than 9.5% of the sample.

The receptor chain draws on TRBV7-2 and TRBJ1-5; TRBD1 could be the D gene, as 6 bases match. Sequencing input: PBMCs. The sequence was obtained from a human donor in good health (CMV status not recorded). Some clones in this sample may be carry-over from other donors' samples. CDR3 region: CASSRDNEDQPQHF. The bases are TGTGCCAGCAGCCGGGACAACGAGGATCAGCCCCAGCATTTT.